The 15 T cell receptor beta chains given below trace back to one sample, sequenced in a study of T cells in Graves' hyperthyroidism and ophthalmopathy. RNA transcripts yielded amplified TCR beta CDR3 regions. The HTBI primer set served for first-round RT-PCR of the TCR CDR3. MiXCR, applied by TCRdb to the multiplex PCR reads, yields one record per CDR3 protein. The repertoire holds 360,000 or so distinct CDR3 sequences, 19% seen once, with roughly 3.5% in the top ten. The source material was blood. Receptors were obtained from a woman younger than 30 with Graves' hyperthyroidism.

V gene TRBV6-5 combines with J gene TRBJ2-7; TRBD1 aligns across 7 bases. Per the germline V gene, CDR1 is MNHEY and CDR2 is SVGAGI. This CDR3 has 13 residues. V lost 2 bases, J lost 7 bases, and 5 bases stayed unmatched. The CDR3 loop reads CASSYSTTGEQYF. The CDR3 DNA follows: TGTGCCAGCAGTTACAGTACGACAGGGGAGCAGTACTTC.

This clonotype was seen many times. The J gene is TRBJ2-7, the V gene TRBV20-1, with a weak D call TRBD2 (5 bases). The V and J ends lost 6 bases and 6 bases respectively, with 9 bases between them. The CDR3 runs 10 residues. Looked up from germline, CDR1 is DFQATT and CDR2 is SNEGSKA (reference sequence). The CDR3 sequence: CSADRGEQYF. The DNA of the CDR3 is TGCAGTGCGGATCGGGGCGAGCAGTACTTC.

DNA for the CDR3: TGTGCCAGCAGCCCTGACAGGGCCACTGAAGCTTTCTTT. Amino acids: CASSPDRATEAFF. The V gene is TRBV7-2, the J gene TRBJ1-1, with 7 bases aligning to TRBD1. With 5 bases clipped from V and 4 bases from J, the junction kept 4 bases outside the gene matches. The CDR3 contains 13 residues. From germline, CDR1 is SGHTA and CDR2 FQGNSA.

This clonotype has ten or more counts. The chain has TRBV5-1 and TRBJ1-1, with D possibly being TRBD1 (5 bases). Trimming removed 0 bases at V and 4 bases at J, with 10 bases between. Germline CDR1 reads SGHRS; CDR2 reads YFSETQ. The CDR3 has 14 residues. The chain's CDR3 is CASSLGGDGTEAFF. CDR3 nucleotide sequence: TGCGCCAGCAGCTTGGGAGGGGACGGCACTGAAGCTTTCTTT.

In its sample, this clonotype was seen many times. This chain uses TRBV5-1 with TRBJ1-1, with D possibly being TRBD1 (5 bases). This CDR3 is built from 13 residues. Trimming took off 0 bases at V and 7 bases at J, with 10 bases between the two ends. The germline CDR1 and CDR2 sequences are SGHRS and YFSETQ. The CDR3: CASSLGGDGEAFF. CDR3 DNA sequence: TGCGCCAGCAGCTTGGGTGGGGACGGTGAAGCTTTCTTT.

This clonotype has at least ten counts. The chain has TRBV4-1 and TRBJ2-5; D possibly corresponds to TRBD2 (7 bases). Between the trimmed V and J ends, which lost 1 base and 4 bases, there was a span of 16 bases. In germline, CDR1 is MGHRA, CDR2 YSYEKL. The CDR3 extends over 16 amino acids. The CDR3 protein is CASSQVSGGGRETQYF. DNA of the CDR3: TGCGCCAGCAGCCAAGTATCTGGGGGCGGGAGAGAGACCCAGTACTTC.

Ten or more counts support this clonotype. The rearrangement uses TRBV6-1 and TRBJ1-1; the D gene is possibly TRBD1 (6 bases). Trimming stripped 5 bases from V and 0 bases from J, with 10 bases between. This CDR3 is 14 amino acids long. The V gene's germline CDR1 is MNHNS and CDR2 SASEGT. The CDR3 loop is CASSQDRLNTEAFF. DNA of the CDR3: TGTGCCAGCAGTCAGGACAGATTGAACACTGAAGCTTTCTTT.

This clonotype was counted ten times or more. The V and J genes are TRBV7-3 and TRBJ2-7; D assignment may be TRBD1 or TRBD2 (5 bases each). The CDR3 spans 16 residues. From germline, CDR1 is SGHTA and CDR2 FQGTGA. The V gene lost 5 bases and the J gene lost 0 bases, with 17 bases spanning the gap. CDR3 loop: CASSPTGTASSYEQYF. DNA of the CDR3: TGTGCCAGCAGCCCAACCGGGACCGCAAGCTCCTACGAGCAGTACTTC.

In this sample, this clonotype turned up a few times. The chain carries TRBV29-1 and TRBJ2-7, with TRBD2 identical over 14 bases. The ends lost 5 bases at V and 5 bases at J; junction bases unmatched: 2. This CDR3 contains 13 residues. Germline-derived CDR1 and CDR2 are SQVTM and ANQGSEA. The CDR3 nucleotides are TGCAGCGTTCGGGGACTAGCGGGGGACGAGCAGTACTTC. Its protein is CSVRGLAGDEQYF.

The chain recombines TRBV9 with TRBJ1-3; no clear D. This CDR3 region has 14 residues. With 0 bases removed from V and 2 bases from J, the gap between germline ends came to 6 bases. Germline CDR1 and CDR2: SGDLS and YYNGEE. In DNA form, the CDR3 reads TGTGCCAGCAGCGTAGAACATACTGGAAACACCATATATTTT. Its protein is CASSVEHTGNTIYF.

A note on this clonotype: A much larger clone lies one base from this, so it may be a read error. This chain joins TRBV20-1 and TRBJ1-2; 11 bases line up with TRBD1. The ends lost 8 bases at V and 7 bases at J; junction bases unmatched: 9. The CDR3 spans 13 residues. Germline values: CDR1 DFQATT, CDR2 SNEGSKA (reference sequence). CDR3 DNA: TGCAGTTCTGAGGACAGGGGGCTGGGTGGCTACACCTTC. Translated: CSSEDRGLGGYTF.

There are many counts of this clonotype. The chain uses TRBV6-1 and TRBJ1-5; no reliable D call. The CDR3 is 16 amino acids. Between the trimmed V and J ends, which lost 2 bases and 1 base, there was a span of 12 bases. Germline CDR1 reads MNHNS; CDR2 reads SASEGT. For the CDR3, the DNA is TGTGCCAGCAGTGAAAGGTCAGCCGGGAGCAATCAGCCCCAGCATTTT. It specifies CASSERSAGSNQPQHF.

There are a few counts of this clonotype. The J gene is TRBJ2-7, the V gene TRBV11-1, with D possibly TRBD1 on 6 matching bases. In germline, CDR1 is SGHAT, CDR2 FQDESV (reference sequence). This CDR3 has 16 amino acids. V lost 5 bases to trimming and J lost 6 bases, with 23 bases between them. The DNA of the CDR3 is TGTGCCAGCAGCCACACAGGGAACCTAGGGGGATGCGAGCAGTACTTC. It is translated as CASSHTGNLGGCEQYF.

This clonotype has ten or more counts. The CDR3: CASGGDRVNYGYTF. DNA of the CDR3: TGTGCCAGCGGCGGGGACAGAGTTAACTATGGCTACACCTTC. The gene calls are TRBV2 and TRBJ1-2; 7 bases fit TRBD1. With V trimmed by 8 bases and J by 1 base, 7 bases remained unmatched. The CDR3 runs 14 residues. Germline V CDR1 and CDR2: SNHLY, FYNNEI.

The table lists this clonotype with many counts. J is TRBJ1-2 and V is TRBV5-1; D is uncertain. The CDR3 is 13 amino acids. Germline V CDR1 and CDR2: SGHRS, YFSETQ. The V and J ends lost 5 bases and 2 bases respectively, with 10 bases between them. CDR3 coding DNA: TGCGCCAGCAGTAAAGACCTCAACTATGGCTACACCTTC. Amino acid sequence: CASSKDLNYGYTF.